A selection of T cell receptor beta chains follows, all from one sample in a study of T cells in narcolepsy. Assay: immunoSEQ multiplex PCR; the TCRdb copy retains only in-frame clones and omits some. This table has roughly 34,000 clones, approximately 80% appearing once. Sample: CD45RA- memory CD4+ T cells from PBMCs. The receptors derive from a human donor with narcolepsy. Each CDR3 is given with its conserved first and last residue. D genes are given only for firm matches. A clone size is listed for some rows: how often the clone was seen (once, few, many), or a class if it is expanded.

clone_size,j_call,v_call,d_call,cdr3_aa,cdr3_nt
NA,TRBJ2-1,TRBV6-1,NA,CASGISYNEQFF,TGTGCCAGCGGGATCTCCTACAATGAGCAGTTCTTC
NA,TRBJ1-2,TRBV19,TRBD1,CASNLVPGTDNLYGYTF,TGTGCCAGTAACTTAGTCCCCGGGACAGACAACCTCTATGGCTACACCTTC
few,TRBJ1-2,TRBV7-2,TRBD1,CASSLGGQVNYGYTF,TGTGCCAGCAGCTTAGGGGGACAGGTTAACTATGGCTACACCTTC
few,TRBJ1-1,TRBV30,NA,CAWRVQGLSYTEAFF,TGTGCCTGGAGAGTTCAAGGGCTTTCTTACACTGAAGCTTTCTTT
NA,TRBJ2-7,TRBV13,NA,CASTRGGDSDYEQYF,TGTGCCAGCACGCGTGGGGGGGACAGCGACTACGAGCAGTACTTC
NA,TRBJ1-5,TRBV11-2,TRBD1,CASSQDRNQPQHF,TGTGCCAGCAGCCAGGACAGGAATCAGCCCCAGCATTTT
NA,TRBJ2-7,TRBV5-1,NA,CASSSPVGQFSGEQYF,TGCGCCAGCAGCTCCCCGGTAGGCCAATTTTCCGGCGAGCAGTACTTC
few,TRBJ2-5,TRBV11-2,NA,CASSFGQNQETQYF,TGTGCCAGCAGCTTTGGGCAGAACCAAGAGACCCAGTACTTC
few,TRBJ1-4,TRBV2,NA,CASSLDEKLFF,TGTGCCAGCTCCCTAGATGAAAAACTGTTTTTT
NA,TRBJ2-6,TRBV30,TRBD1,CARTGVSSGANVLTF,TGTGCCAGAACAGGGGTCTCCTCTGGGGCCAACGTCCTGACTTTC
once,TRBJ2-5,TRBV5-1,TRBD2,CASSLGLARETQYF,TGCGCCAGCAGCTTGGGACTAGCCAGAGAGACCCAGTACTTC
NA,TRBJ2-5,TRBV5-4,TRBD1,CASSAGQGTLETQYF,TGTGCCAGCAGCGCGGGACAGGGGACGTTGGAGACCCAGTACTTC
NA,TRBJ2-5,TRBV28,TRBD1,CASNRGPIGGQYF,TGTGCCAGTAACAGGGGGCCGATCGGTGGGCAGTACTTC
few,TRBJ2-7,TRBV6-5,NA,CASSYEARGVYEQYF,TGTGCCAGCAGTTACGAGGCCAGGGGGGTCTACGAGCAGTACTTC
NA,TRBJ1-1,TRBV5-4,NA,CASSLTQGTEAFF,TGTGCCAGCAGCTTAACTCAGGGCACTGAAGCTTTCTTT
NA,TRBJ1-2,TRBV6-1,NA,CASGKGSGYTF,TGTGCCAGCGGCAAGGGGTCGGGCTACACCTTC
NA,TRBJ1-5,TRBV5-6,NA,CASSLVKGLQPQHF,TGTGCCAGCAGCTTGGTAAAGGGACTTCAGCCCCAGCATTTT
NA,TRBJ1-4,TRBV5-6,NA,CASSPSPTNEKLFF,TGTGCCAGCAGTCCAAGTCCAACTAATGAAAAACTGTTTTTT
NA,TRBJ1-1,TRBV5-6,NA,CASSLMTGAEAFF,TGTGCCAGCAGCTTGATGACAGGCGCTGAAGCTTTCTTT
few,TRBJ2-3,TRBV4-3,NA,CASSQDVGGRAGDTQYF,TGCGCCAGCAGCCAAGATGTGGGGGGACGCGCGGGCGATACGCAGTATTTT
NA,TRBJ1-2,TRBV10-3,TRBD1,CAIISGGGGYTF,TGTGCCATCATCTCAGGGGGGGGAGGCTACACCTTC
once,TRBJ2-1,TRBV14,NA,CASSTHSSSEQFF,TGTGCCAGCAGCACCCACTCTTCGAGTGAGCAGTTCTTC
NA,TRBJ2-7,TRBV6-1,TRBD1,CASSPQGATYEQYF,TGTGCCAGCAGTCCGCAGGGGGCTACGTACGAGCAGTACTTC
NA,TRBJ2-2,TRBV19,NA,CASSQSSRAGELFF,TGTGCCAGTAGTCAGAGCTCAAGGGCCGGGGAGCTGTTTTTT
NA,TRBJ1-2,TRBV4-2,NA,CASSRLTEPYGYTF,TGTGCCAGCAGCCGCTTAACGGAGCCATATGGCTACACCTTC
NA,TRBJ1-2,TRBV5-8,NA,CASSPPRGGRYGYTF,TGTGCCAGCAGCCCTCCGCGGGGCGGACGCTATGGCTACACCTTC
NA,TRBJ1-2,TRBV28,NA,CATLGAGGGYGYTF,TGTGCCACCCTTGGGGCAGGAGGTGGGTATGGCTACACCTTC
NA,TRBJ1-2,TRBV5-4,TRBD1,CASREGTTGAYGYTF,TGTGCCAGCAGAGAGGGCACGACAGGGGCCTATGGCTACACCTTC
NA,TRBJ2-7,TRBV9,NA,CASSVAGLGEQYF,TGTGCCAGCAGCGTAGCAGGGCTAGGGGAGCAGTACTTC
NA,TRBJ1-5,TRBV28,NA,CASSPLGTLNQPQHF,TGTGCCAGCAGTCCTCTTGGGACGTTGAATCAGCCCCAGCATTTT
NA,TRBJ1-2,TRBV7-2,NA,CASSAGGGYTF,TGTGCCAGCAGCGCCGGTGGTGGCTACACCTTC
NA,TRBJ1-1,TRBV7-3,NA,CASTPGGQGCMNTEAFF,TGTGCCAGCACCCCCGGGGGGCAGGGGTGCATGAACACTGAAGCTTTCTTT
NA,TRBJ1-5,TRBV6-1,NA,CASSVRQDPNQPQHF,TGTGCCAGCAGTGTGCGGCAGGACCCCAATCAGCCCCAGCATTTT
once,TRBJ2-5,TRBV7-6,TRBD2,CASSLGTSGGAQETQYF,TGTGCCAGCAGCTTAGGGACTAGCGGGGGGGCCCAAGAGACCCAGTACTTC
NA,TRBJ1-2,TRBV28,NA,CASRYRDFPGTYGYTF,TGTGCCAGCAGATACCGGGACTTCCCAGGGACCTATGGCTACACCTTC
NA,TRBJ2-5,TRBV7-9,NA,CASTGRVEGGVQETQYF,TGTGCCAGCACCGGCCGGGTTGAAGGCGGGGTGCAAGAGACCCAGTACTTC
NA,TRBJ1-2,TRBV28,NA,CASSPGGARDGYTF,TGTGCCAGCAGTCCGGGGGGCGCAAGGGATGGCTACACCTTC
few,TRBJ2-5,TRBV5-4,NA,CASSLVTGPQETQYF,TGTGCCAGCAGCTTGGTGACGGGGCCGCAAGAGACCCAGTACTTC
NA,TRBJ1-6,TRBV4-3,NA,CASSQVVSYNSPLHF,TGCGCCAGCAGCCAAGTTGTTTCCTATAATTCACCCCTCCACTTT
NA,TRBJ2-2,TRBV14,NA,CASSQRTDPNTGELFF,TGTGCCAGCAGCCAACGGACAGATCCGAACACCGGGGAGCTGTTTTTT
NA,TRBJ1-1,TRBV11-2,NA,CASSAGTSNTEAFF,TGTGCCAGCAGCGCCGGGACTTCGAACACTGAAGCTTTCTTT